These T cell receptor beta chains were read from a single sample in a study of control samples from healthy donors and cancer patients. Generated by immunoSEQ multiplex PCR, the TCRdb table keeps only in-frame clones and is missing some. Of some 250,000 clones listed, about four fifths are singletons. Source material: PBMCs. Every receptor here comes from a woman aged 55 to 70 with lung cancer. CDR3s include the opening cysteine and the closing phenylalanine or tryptophan. D genes are given only for firm matches. Clone size is stated in some rows and not others, as once, few, many or a class when expanded.

clone_size: NA
v_call: TRBV6-5
cdr3_length: 14
d_call: NA
j_call: TRBJ1-6
cdr3_nt: TGTGCCAGCAGTTACACTTTACAGGGATCACCCCTCCACTTT
cdr3_aa: CASSYTLQGSPLHF

clone_size: NA
v_call: TRBV28
cdr3_length: 12
d_call: NA
j_call: TRBJ2-5
cdr3_nt: TGTGCCAGCAGTTTTCACGGGGAGGCCCAGTACTTC
cdr3_aa: CASSFHGEAQYF

clone_size: NA
v_call: TRBV5-8
cdr3_length: 15
d_call: NA
j_call: TRBJ1-3
cdr3_nt: TGTGCCAGCAGCAGAGGACAGTACTCTGGAAACACCATATATTTT
cdr3_aa: CASSRGQYSGNTIYF

clone_size: NA
v_call: TRBV5-1
cdr3_length: 14
d_call: NA
j_call: TRBJ2-7
cdr3_nt: TGCGCCAGCAGCTTGGACTCCTTCGGGAGCGAGCAGTACTTC
cdr3_aa: CASSLDSFGSEQYF

clone_size: NA
v_call: TRBV9
cdr3_length: 15
d_call: TRBD2
j_call: TRBJ2-7
cdr3_nt: TGTGCCAGCAGCTTAAGCGGGAGGGCCGCAGGCGAGCAGTACTTC
cdr3_aa: CASSLSGRAAGEQYF

clone_size: NA
v_call: TRBV3-1/TRBV3-2
cdr3_length: 15
d_call: TRBD2
j_call: TRBJ2-5
cdr3_nt: TGTGCCAGCAGCCTCACCGGGACTAGCTTAGAGACCCAGTACTTC
cdr3_aa: CASSLTGTSLETQYF

clone_size: once
v_call: TRBV2
cdr3_length: 13
d_call: NA
j_call: TRBJ2-1
cdr3_nt: TGTGCCAGCAGCCTGACGGATTACAATGAGCAGTTCTTC
cdr3_aa: CASSLTDYNEQFF

clone_size: NA
v_call: TRBV6-5
cdr3_length: 16
d_call: NA
j_call: TRBJ2-1
cdr3_nt: TGTGCCAGCAGTTTCAACCAGGGGAGCACCTACAATGAGCAGTTCTTC
cdr3_aa: CASSFNQGSTYNEQFF

clone_size: few
v_call: TRBV5-1
cdr3_length: 15
d_call: TRBD2
j_call: TRBJ2-7
cdr3_nt: TGCGCCAGCAGCTTGGGTCCACTAGCGGGCTACGAGCAGTACTTC
cdr3_aa: CASSLGPLAGYEQYF

clone_size: NA
v_call: TRBV3-1/TRBV3-2
cdr3_length: 16
d_call: NA
j_call: TRBJ1-4
cdr3_nt: TGTGCCAGCAGCCCAGACGGGAGGGAATTTGCGGAAAAACTGTTTTTT
cdr3_aa: CASSPDGREFAEKLFF

clone_size: once
v_call: TRBV3-1/TRBV3-2
cdr3_length: 14
d_call: NA
j_call: TRBJ1-1
cdr3_nt: TGTGCCAGCAGCCAGACCCGGGGGGGGACTGAAGCTTTCTTT
cdr3_aa: CASSQTRGGTEAFF

clone_size: NA
v_call: TRBV19
cdr3_length: 13
d_call: NA
j_call: TRBJ1-1
cdr3_nt: TGTGCCAGTAGTATGGCTCGCGGGGTTCGGGGTTTCTTT
cdr3_aa: CASSMARGVRGFF

clone_size: NA
v_call: TRBV7-8
cdr3_length: 14
d_call: NA
j_call: TRBJ1-6
cdr3_nt: TGTGCCAGCAGCCCAGGCGGTTATAATTCACCCCTCCACTTT
cdr3_aa: CASSPGGYNSPLHF

clone_size: NA
v_call: TRBV2
cdr3_length: 11
d_call: NA
j_call: TRBJ2-7
cdr3_nt: TGTGCCAGCAGTCTAGTGGGCGAGCAGTACTTC
cdr3_aa: CASSLVGEQYF

clone_size: NA
v_call: TRBV3-1/TRBV3-2
cdr3_length: 14
d_call: NA
j_call: TRBJ1-1
cdr3_nt: TGTGCCAGCAGCCAAGCGGGGGATACCACTGAAGCTTTCTTT
cdr3_aa: CASSQAGDTTEAFF

clone_size: few
v_call: TRBV3-1/TRBV3-2
cdr3_length: 14
d_call: NA
j_call: TRBJ2-3
cdr3_nt: TGTGCCAGCAGCCAGGATGGGGGGCTCTCAACCCAGTATTTT
cdr3_aa: CASSQDGGLSTQYF

clone_size: NA
v_call: TRBV24-1
cdr3_length: 13
d_call: NA
j_call: TRBJ2-4
cdr3_nt: TGTGCCACCAGTGTTCAACCGGGGGACATTCAGTACTTC
cdr3_aa: CATSVQPGDIQYF

clone_size: NA
v_call: TRBV6-5
cdr3_length: 12
d_call: NA
j_call: TRBJ1-1
cdr3_nt: TGTGCCAGCAGTTACCGGCAGACTGAAGCTTTCTTT
cdr3_aa: CASSYRQTEAFF

clone_size: NA
v_call: TRBV9
cdr3_length: 16
d_call: TRBD2
j_call: TRBJ2-3
cdr3_nt: TGTGCCAGCAGCGTAGCTAGCGGGGGGATGTCAGATACGCAGTATTTT
cdr3_aa: CASSVASGGMSDTQYF

clone_size: NA
v_call: TRBV5-8
cdr3_length: 13
d_call: NA
j_call: TRBJ2-2
cdr3_nt: TGTGCCAGCAGTCAAGGGTCCACCGGGGAGCTGTTTTTT
cdr3_aa: CASSQGSTGELFF

clone_size: NA
v_call: TRBV27
cdr3_length: 14
d_call: TRBD2
j_call: TRBJ2-7
cdr3_nt: TGTGCCAGCACCGCAGCGGGAGGGCCCTACGAGCAGTACTTC
cdr3_aa: CASTAAGGPYEQYF

clone_size: NA
v_call: TRBV5-1
cdr3_length: 14
d_call: TRBD1
j_call: TRBJ2-7
cdr3_nt: TGCGCCAGCAGCCCTCGGGACAGGGTGGGCGAGCAGTACTTC
cdr3_aa: CASSPRDRVGEQYF

clone_size: NA
v_call: TRBV2
cdr3_length: 15
d_call: NA
j_call: TRBJ2-4
cdr3_nt: TGTGCCAGCAGTGCCGACGGGTCGACCAAAAACATTCAGTACTTC
cdr3_aa: CASSADGSTKNIQYF